Below, 13 T cell receptor beta chains from the same sample are listed, as sequenced in a study of cytomegalovirus exposure and HLA in healthy donors. The PCR made use of 60 Vbeta and 13 Jbeta primers. Here immunoSEQ multiplex PCR was the method, and the copy in TCRdb shows in-frame clones only, minus some. The sample shows approximately 200,000 clones, 65% to 85% of them seen only once. The material sequenced was PBMCs. Receptors were obtained from a woman aged 25 to 39 in good health and CMV-seropositive.

The J gene is TRBJ2-2, the V gene TRBV7-2, with no clear D. The V and J ends lost 4 bases and 2 bases respectively, with 5 bases between them. Germline V gene sequence: CDR1 SGHTA, CDR2 FQGNSA. The CDR3 covers 13 residues. The CDR3 nucleotides are TGTGCCAGCAGCTCTCCCAACACCGGGGAGCTGTTTTTT. Amino acids: CASSSPNTGELFF. The complete variable domain, with remaining parts taken from reference TRBV7-2 and TRBJ2-2, reads GAGVSQSPSNKVTEKGKDVELRCDPISGHTALYWYRQSLGQGLEFLIYFQGNSAPDKSGLPSDRFSAERTGGSVSTLTIQRTQQEDSAVYLCASSSPNTGELFFGEGSRLTVL.

V is TRBV28 and J is TRBJ2-2; a possible D gene is TRBD1 (6 bases). CDR1 is MDHEN and CDR2 is SYDVKM in the germline V gene. The ends were cut back, 10 bases at V and 0 bases at J, with 12 bases in the middle. The CDR3 totals 14 residues. Written as DNA, the CDR3 is TGTGCCACCAATGACAGGCCGAACACCGGGGAGCTGTTTTTT. This codes for CATNDRPNTGELFF.

The chain combines TRBV7-9 with TRBJ1-5; D remains ambiguous. The germline V gene encodes CDR1 SEHNR and CDR2 FQNEAQ (reference sequence). This CDR3 region has 14 residues. With 1 base removed from V and 5 bases from J, the gap between germline ends came to 9 bases. The CDR3 DNA reads TGTGCCAGCAGCTTAGGAGGTCTAGATCAGCCCCAGCATTTT. This codes for CASSLGGLDQPQHF.

The CDR3: CASSRDRGPNQPQHF. As DNA, the CDR3 is TGTGCCAGCAGCCGGGACAGGGGCCCGAATCAGCCCCAGCATTTT. The chain couples TRBV7-9 to TRBJ1-5; 10 nucleotides line up with TRBD1. The length of the CDR3 is 15 residues. The J segment lost 4 bases and the V segment lost 5 bases, leaving 5 bases of the junction unmatched. Germline V gene lookup returns CDR1 SEHNR and CDR2 FQNEAQ (reference sequence). The full variable domain, completed using reference TRBV7-9 and TRBJ1-5, is DTGVSQNPRHKITKRGQNVTFRCDPISEHNRLYWYRQTLGQGPEFLTYFQNEAQLEKSRLLSDRFSAERPKGSFSTLEIQRTEQGDSAMYLCASSRDRGPNQPQHFGDGTRLSIL.

This sequence joins TRBV13 and TRBJ2-2; D remains unclear. The length of the CDR3 is 12 residues. The V end lost 3 bases, the J end lost 7 bases, and 6 bases lay between the germline ends. CDR1 is PRHDT and CDR2 is FYEKMQ in the germline V gene (reference sequence). For the CDR3, the DNA is TGTGCCAGCAGCTTCAGGTTCGGGGAGCTGTTTTTT. It specifies CASSFRFGELFF.

The chain links TRBV11-2 to TRBJ1-5; D uncertain. The germline V and J ends were trimmed by 5 bases and 7 bases, with 12 bases remaining between them. The CDR3 runs 13 residues. Germline V gene lookup returns CDR1 SGHAT and CDR2 FQNNGV. The DNA for the CDR3 is TGTGCCAGCAGCCCGACGACTACGCAGCCCCAGCATTTT. This codes for CASSPTTTQPQHF.

V usage is TRBV5-4 and J usage is TRBJ2-7; TRBD2 matches 11 bases. This CDR3 has 15 amino acids. The ends lost 4 bases at V and 3 bases at J; junction bases unmatched: 6. The germline V gene has CDR1 SGHNT and CDR2 YYREEE (reference sequence). CDR3 nucleotide sequence: TGTGCCAGCAGCGAAGGACTAGCGGGCCTCTACGAGCAGTACTTC. This gives the protein CASSEGLAGLYEQYF.

The genes are TRBV29-1 and TRBJ2-6; 9 bases match TRBD1. The V and J ends lost 8 bases and 3 bases, in that order; junction bases with no gene match: 11. CDR3 length: 16 residues. Germline CDR1 and CDR2: SQVTM and ANQGSEA. CDR3 sequence: CSIRTGGASGANVLTF. CDR3 bases: TGCAGCATACGAACAGGGGGCGCGAGTGGGGCCAACGTCCTGACTTTC.

The V and J genes are TRBV2 and TRBJ2-7, with 8 bases fitting TRBD1. In germline, CDR1 is SNHLY, CDR2 FYNNEI. Trimming took 10 bases from V and 3 from J; bases not matched to a gene: 8. This CDR3 has 13 residues. For the CDR3, the DNA is TGTGCCACCGAGGGACAGGTAGACTACGAGCAGTACTTC. Encoded protein: CATEGQVDYEQYF.

J is TRBJ1-6 and V is TRBV9, with no clear D. Trimming removed 2 bases at V and 7 bases at J, with 7 bases between. The germline V gene has CDR1 SGDLS and CDR2 YYNGEE. This CDR3 spans 13 amino acids. In nucleotides, the CDR3 is TGTGCCAGCAGCGTTAGTCGGAATTCACCCCTCCACTTT. This translates into CASSVSRNSPLHF.

V and J are TRBV28 and TRBJ2-5, with 14 bases aligning to TRBD2. CDR1 is MDHEN and CDR2 is SYDVKM in the germline V gene. After removal of 5 bases from V and 5 bases from J, the junction contained 4 bases not matched to a gene. The CDR3 covers 15 residues. CDR3 DNA: TGTGCCAGCAGTCGGACTAGCGGGAGGCTTGAGACCCAGTACTTC. Protein product: CASSRTSGRLETQYF.

This clone has only a few counts. The V call is TRBV6-1, the J call TRBJ1-5; no reliable D call. Per germline, CDR1 MNHNS and CDR2 SASEGT. V was cut by 3 bases and J by 11 bases, with 11 bases left in between. The length of the CDR3 is 12 residues. CDR3 amino acids: CASSESRRAQHF. CDR3 coding DNA: TGTGCCAGCAGTGAGTCCCGCCGGGCCCAGCATTTT.

The chain has TRBV5-1 and TRBJ2-1; 8 bases are shared with TRBD2. V lost 4 bases to trimming and J lost 5 bases; unmatched junction nucleotides: 8. Germline V gives CDR1 SGHRS, CDR2 YFSETQ. The CDR3 consists of 15 residues. The CDR3 loop is CASSRSGGRNNEQFF. Here the CDR3 DNA reads TGCGCCAGCAGCAGGAGCGGGGGTCGGAACAATGAGCAGTTCTTC.